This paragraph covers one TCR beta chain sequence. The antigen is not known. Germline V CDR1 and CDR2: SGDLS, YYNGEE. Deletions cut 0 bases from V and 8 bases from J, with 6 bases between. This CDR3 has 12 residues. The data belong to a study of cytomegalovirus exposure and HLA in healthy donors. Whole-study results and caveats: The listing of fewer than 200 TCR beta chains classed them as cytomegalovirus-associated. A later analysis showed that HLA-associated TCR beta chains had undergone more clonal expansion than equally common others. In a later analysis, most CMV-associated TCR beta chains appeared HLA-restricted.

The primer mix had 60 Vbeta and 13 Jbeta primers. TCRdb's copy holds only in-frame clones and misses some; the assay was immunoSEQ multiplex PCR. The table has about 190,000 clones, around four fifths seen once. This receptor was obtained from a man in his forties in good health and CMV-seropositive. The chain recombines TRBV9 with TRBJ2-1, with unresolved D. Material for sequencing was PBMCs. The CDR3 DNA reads TGTGCCAGCAGCGTAGCTACGGATGAGCAGTTCTTC. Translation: CASSVATDEQFF.